The 21 T cell receptor beta chains reported below all come from one sample, sequenced in a study of cytomegalovirus exposure and HLA in healthy donors. Repertoires were generated with immunoSEQ multiplex PCR, while TCRdb's copy carries only in-frame clones and drops some. The sample records 200,000 or so clones, roughly 84% being singletons. The sample consisted of PBMCs. The receptors here all came from a young woman in good health and CMV-seropositive.

The V and J genes are TRBV9 and TRBJ2-2; D uncertain. Looked up from germline, CDR1 is SGDLS and CDR2 is YYNGEE. Deletions cut 2 bases from V and 1 base from J, with 6 bases between. This CDR3 is built from 14 residues. The CDR3 sequence is CASSVRQNTGELFF. The CDR3 bases are TGTGCCAGCAGCGTCCGACAGAACACCGGGGAGCTGTTTTTT.

The V gene is TRBV4-2, the J gene TRBJ2-5, with 8 nucleotides matching TRBD1. V shed 5 bases, J shed 1 base, and the junction held 18 bases outside the gene matches. The germline V gene encodes CDR1 LGHNA and CDR2 YNFKEQ. The CDR3 is 19 amino acids. CDR3 amino acids: CASSKLTGGMTGAQETQYF. CDR3 sequence (DNA): TGTGCCAGCAGCAAATTGACCGGCGGAATGACAGGGGCCCAAGAGACCCAGTACTTC.

V is TRBV29-1 and J is TRBJ2-4; 7 nucleotides agree with TRBD1. V lost 0 bases to trimming and J lost 6 bases; unmatched junction nucleotides: 5. The CDR3 extends over 14 amino acids. The V gene's germline CDR1 is SQVTM and CDR2 ANQGSEA. The DNA of the CDR3 is TGCAGCGTTGAAGACTGGGACAGAAGAAACATTCAGTACTTC. The encoded protein is CSVEDWDRRNIQYF.

This chain connects TRBV7-9 to TRBJ1-2; D is undetermined. Germline CDR1 SEHNR, CDR2 FQNEAQ (reference sequence). The CDR3 runs to 13 residues. V gave up 7 bases and J gave up 2 bases, with 11 bases separating them. CDR3 bases: TGTGCCAGCACCCTGAGCATGAACTATGGCTACACCTTC. Protein: CASTLSMNYGYTF.

V usage is TRBV19 and J usage is TRBJ2-7; TRBD2 aligns across 9 bases. Germline V CDR1 and CDR2: LNHDA, SQIVND (reference sequence). The CDR3 has 16 residues. V shed 6 bases, J shed 5 bases, and the junction held 14 bases outside the gene matches. The CDR3 nucleotides read TGTGCCAGTAGACCCTCTCGGGCTAGCGGGACCCACGAGCAGTACTTC. Translating gives CASRPSRASGTHEQYF.

The V call is TRBV23-1, the J call TRBJ2-5; TRBD2 aligns across 8 bases. Being an ORF, TRBV23-1 has a function that is uncertain. Germline trimming cut 6 bases from V and 2 bases from J; bases unmatched to any gene: 11. The CDR3 has 16 residues. Written as DNA, the CDR3 is TGCGCCAGCAGACTTACATCGGGAGGGGGACAAGAGACCCAGTACTTC. As protein: CASRLTSGGGQETQYF.

V and J are TRBV28 and TRBJ2-7, with D uncertain. The CDR3 has 16 residues. Germline V gene sequence: CDR1 MDHEN, CDR2 SYDVKM. With 1 base removed from V and 2 bases from J, the gap between germline ends came to 15 bases. The CDR3 is CASSLLLTLTTYEQYF. Here the CDR3 DNA reads TGTGCCAGCAGTTTATTATTGACACTGACAACCTACGAGCAGTACTTC.

This sequence joins TRBV27 and TRBJ1-5; 10 nucleotides align to TRBD1. After removal of 6 bases from V and 7 bases from J, the junction contained 6 bases not matched to a gene. There are 14 residues in the CDR3. Germline CDR1 and CDR2: MNHEY and SMNVEV (reference sequence). The CDR3 DNA reads TGTGCCAGCAGGGGGGACAGGGGAGAGCAGCCCCAGCATTTT. It codes for CASRGDRGEQPQHF.

The rearrangement joins TRBV28 to TRBJ2-1; TRBD2 matches at 7 bases. Germline V gene sequence: CDR1 MDHEN, CDR2 SYDVKM. This CDR3 spans 17 amino acids. Trimming at V came to 5 bases and at J to 3 bases, leaving 13 bases not matched to a gene. The CDR3 DNA reads as TGTGCCAGCAGTCCTCTGTCTCAGGGACTACACTACAATGAGCAGTTCTTC. This gives the protein CASSPLSQGLHYNEQFF.

This clone turned up a few times. V gene TRBV4-1 combines with J gene TRBJ1-2; D may be TRBD1 (6 bases). The CDR3 runs 14 residues. Germline CDR1 and CDR2: MGHRA and YSYEKL. Trimming took off 2 bases at V and 6 bases at J, with 13 bases between the two ends. CDR3 residues: CASSQPQGFHGYTF. In nucleotides, the CDR3 is TGCGCCAGCAGCCAACCTCAGGGGTTCCATGGCTACACCTTC.

The chain employs TRBV5-1 and TRBJ1-4; weak D call: TRBD1 (6 bases). Germline V gene data show CDR1 as SGHRS and CDR2 as YFSETQ. V dropped 4 bases and J dropped 3 bases, with 13 bases sitting between them. The CDR3 has 15 residues. CDR3 loop: CASSPRTDPNEKLFF. CDR3 coding DNA: TGCGCCAGCAGCCCCCGGACAGACCCTAATGAAAAACTGTTTTTT.

V is TRBV5-6 and J is TRBJ1-5; 7 nucleotides align to TRBD1. Germline CDR1 reads SGHDT; CDR2 reads YYEEEE. The trim removed 4 bases at V and 4 bases at J, leaving 11 bases unmatched. The CDR3 has 16 amino acids. The CDR3 nucleotides are TGTGCCAGCAGCCCCTTTGACAGGGACGAGAATCAGCCCCAGCATTTT. This encodes CASSPFDRDENQPQHF. The whole variable domain, remainder taken from reference TRBV5-6 and TRBJ1-5, is DAGVTQSPTHLIKTRGQQVTLRCSPKSGHDTVSWYQQALGQGPQFIFQYYEEEERQRGNFPDRFSGHQFPNYSSELNVNALLLGDSALYLCASSPFDRDENQPQHFGDGTRLSIL.

The rearrangement joins TRBV19 to TRBJ1-5, with 7 bases identical to TRBD1. Germline CDR1 LNHDA, CDR2 SQIVND (reference sequence). The CDR3 has 15 amino acids. After removal of 1 base from V and 5 bases from J, the junction contained 5 bases not matched to a gene. CDR3: CASSIGDREDQPQHF. The CDR3 DNA is TGTGCCAGTAGTATAGGCGACAGGGAAGATCAGCCCCAGCATTTT. Supplemented by reference TRBV19 and TRBJ1-5, the full variable domain reads DGGITQSPKYLFRKEGQNVTLSCEQNLNHDAMYWYRQDPGQGLRLIYYSQIVNDFQKGDIAEGYSVSREKKESFPLTVTSAQKNPTAFYLCASSIGDREDQPQHFGDGTRLSIL.

Points on this clone: This sample includes further DNA sequences coding for the same CDR3. The V and J genes are TRBV28 and TRBJ1-1; tentative D call: TRBD1 (6 bases). The CDR3 is 14 amino acids. Trimming cost V 6 bases and J 0 bases, with 11 bases left between them. Germline loops: CDR1 MDHEN, CDR2 SYDVKM. The CDR3 DNA follows: TGTGCCAGCAGCCGCACAGGGTTGAACACTGAAGCTTTCTTT. It yields the protein CASSRTGLNTEAFF.

The rearrangement uses TRBV19 and TRBJ2-2, with 9 bases aligning to TRBD1. The CDR3 is 15 amino acids. J was trimmed by 1 base and V by 6 bases; bases with no gene match: 3. Germline lookup yields CDR1 LNHDA and CDR2 SQIVND (reference sequence). The CDR3 region is CASRRDRVNTGELFF. The CDR3 DNA reads TGTGCCAGTAGAAGGGACAGGGTGAACACCGGGGAGCTGTTTTTT.

This chain links TRBV25-1 with TRBJ1-5; D is unclear. This CDR3 spans 15 amino acids. V was trimmed by 5 bases and J by 0 bases, leaving 11 bases between them. CDR1 MGHDK and CDR2 SYGVNS come from the germline V gene. The CDR3: CASSSAGDSNQPQHF. The CDR3 DNA is TGTGCCAGCAGTTCGGCGGGAGATAGCAATCAGCCCCAGCATTTT.

V and J are TRBV10-3 and TRBJ2-1, with D possibly matching TRBD2 (6 bases). Deletions cut 11 bases from V and 9 bases from J, with 17 bases between. This CDR3 has 12 residues. Per the germline V gene, CDR1 is ENHRY and CDR2 is SYGVKD. The DNA of the CDR3 is TGTGCCGTCTGGGGCGGGACGGGTGAGCAGTTCTTC. It specifies CAVWGGTGEQFF.

This clone was counted once. The V gene is TRBV27, the J gene TRBJ1-5; D is uncertain. Germline lookup yields CDR1 MNHEY and CDR2 SMNVEV (reference sequence). V shed 2 bases and J shed 5 bases, with 10 bases lying between them. The length of the CDR3 is 14 residues. For the CDR3, the DNA is TGTGCCAGCAGTTTAGACATTACCTATCAGCCCCAGCATTTT. Protein product: CASSLDITYQPQHF.

This chain links TRBV6-1 with TRBJ1-1; 10 positions match TRBD1. The CDR3 consists of 16 residues. V lost 4 bases to trimming and J lost 6 bases; unmatched junction nucleotides: 11. Germline values: CDR1 MNHNS, CDR2 SASEGT. For the CDR3, the DNA is TGTGCCAGCAGTGCCGAGACAGGGGGCAGTTTCGCTGAAGCTTTCTTT. As protein: CASSAETGGSFAEAFF.

The gene calls are TRBV28 and TRBJ1-5; TRBD1 matches at 7 bases. V lost 3 bases to trimming and J lost 3 bases; unmatched junction nucleotides: 11. The germline V gene encodes CDR1 MDHEN and CDR2 SYDVKM. The CDR3 length is 17 residues. CDR3 sequence: CASSFEGAKGPNQPQHF. The CDR3 bases are TGTGCCAGCAGTTTTGAGGGGGCGAAGGGTCCCAATCAGCCCCAGCATTTT.

This chain connects TRBV27 to TRBJ1-5, with a possible D match to TRBD1 (5 bases). Trimming cost V 6 bases and J 6 bases, with 18 bases left between them. Germline V gives CDR1 MNHEY, CDR2 SMNVEV (reference sequence). The CDR3 contains 15 residues. In nucleotides, the CDR3 is TGTGCCAGCAGGGGACTCGGAGGGGCCGGTCAGCCCCAGCATTTT. Protein product: CASRGLGGAGQPQHF.